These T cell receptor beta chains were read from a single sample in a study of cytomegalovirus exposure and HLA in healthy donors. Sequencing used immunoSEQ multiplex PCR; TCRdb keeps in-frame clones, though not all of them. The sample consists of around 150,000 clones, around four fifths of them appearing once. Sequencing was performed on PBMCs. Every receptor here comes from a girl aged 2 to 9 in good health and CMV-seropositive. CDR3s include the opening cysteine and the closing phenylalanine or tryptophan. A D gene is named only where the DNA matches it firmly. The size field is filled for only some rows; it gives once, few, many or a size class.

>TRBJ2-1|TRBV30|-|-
TGTGCCTGGAGCCCCCACTCCTACAATGAGCAGTTCTTC
CAWSPHSYNEQFF
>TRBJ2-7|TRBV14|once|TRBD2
TGTGCCAGCAGCCCGTTAGCGGGCGGCTCCTACGAGCAGTACTTC
CASSPLAGGSYEQYF
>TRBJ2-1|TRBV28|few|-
TGTGCCAGCAGAACAGGGACCTCCTACAATGAGCAGTTCTTC
CASRTGTSYNEQFF
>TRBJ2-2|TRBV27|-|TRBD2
TGTGCCAGCAGTACAGGACTAGCGGGAGTGGTCGGGGAGCTGTTTTTT
CASSTGLAGVVGELFF
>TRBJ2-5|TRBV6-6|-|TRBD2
TGTGCCAGCAGCCGAGGGACTAGCAAGTCGGAGACCCAGTACTTC
CASSRGTSKSETQYF
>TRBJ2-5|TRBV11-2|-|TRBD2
TGTGCCAGCAACCCAATAGCGGGAAAAGGAGAGACCCAGTACTTC
CASNPIAGKGETQYF
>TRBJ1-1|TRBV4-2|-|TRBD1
TGTGCCAGCAGTGTGCCCTCCGGGACAGGGCGCACTGAAGCTTTCTTT
CASSVPSGTGRTEAFF
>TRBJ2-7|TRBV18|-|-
TGTGCCAGCTCACCACCCGCACTCTCCTACGAGCAGTACTTC
CASSPPALSYEQYF
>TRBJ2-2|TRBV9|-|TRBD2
TGTGCCAGCAGCGTAGACGCCTGGGCTAGCGGGGGCAACACCGGGGAGCTGTTTTTT
CASSVDAWASGGNTGELFF
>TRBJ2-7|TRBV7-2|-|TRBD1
TGTGCCAGCAGCTTGGGCACAGGGGAGCCCTACGAGCAGTACTTC
CASSLGTGEPYEQYF
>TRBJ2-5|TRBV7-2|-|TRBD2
TGTGCCAGCAGCTACCGGACTAGCGGGAGCCTCATGGGGACCCAGTACTTC
CASSYRTSGSLMGTQYF